Each of the 22 T cell receptor beta chains below was sequenced from the same sample in a study of T cells after yellow fever vaccination. TCRdb processed the 5' RACE reads anew with MiXCR; each CDR3 protein has one entry. The data show 250,000 to 300,000 distinct CDR3 sequences, around 9.3% seen once. The sequenced sample was CD4+ T cells sorted from PBMCs, obtained 5 days after the yellow fever booster vaccination. These receptors were collected from a man between 18 and 35 years old who received the YFV17D yellow fever vaccine.

The V gene is TRBV20-1, the J gene TRBJ1-6; possible D gene TRBD1, 5 bases. Between the trimmed V and J ends, which lost 1 base and 6 bases, there was a span of 19 bases. The V gene's germline CDR1 is DFQATT and CDR2 SNEGSKA (reference sequence). There are 17 residues in the CDR3. CDR3 region: CSARGGRRGLGNSPLHF. The CDR3 DNA reads as TGCAGTGCTAGAGGGGGCCGACGGGGTTTGGGTAATTCACCCCTCCACTTT.

Worth noting for this clonotype: A much larger clone lies a single base off, so this may be a read error. The chain employs TRBV6-5 and TRBJ1-1, with D perhaps matching TRBD1 (5 bases). The CDR3 has 15 amino acids. Germline V gene sequence: CDR1 MNHEY, CDR2 SVGAGI. CDR3 coding DNA: TGTGCCAGCAGCTACTCGGACAACTTGGGGACTGAAGCTTTCTTT. Encoded protein: CASSYSDNLGTEAFF.

This clonotype was observed at least ten times. This chain connects TRBV5-1 to TRBJ2-3; D is unresolved. Germline V gene lookup returns CDR1 SGHRS and CDR2 YFSETQ. The ends were cut back, 0 bases at V and 6 bases at J, with 5 bases in the middle. The length of the CDR3 is 12 residues. The CDR3 DNA is TGCGCCAGCAGCTTGGGTCAGGATACGCAGTATTTT. Its protein is CASSLGQDTQYF.

This chain connects TRBV12-3 or TRBV12-4 to TRBJ1-2; D ambiguous. This CDR3 has 14 residues. V dropped 3 bases and J dropped 0 bases, with 8 bases sitting between them. The DNA for the CDR3 is TGTGCCAGCAGTTTTCGACGAGCTAACTATGGCTACACCTTC. Translated, it gives CASSFRRANYGYTF.

The chain joins TRBV5-4 to TRBJ2-5, with TRBD2 matching over 8 bases. The CDR3 has 14 residues. Germline-derived CDR1 and CDR2 are SGHNT and YYREEE (reference sequence). After removal of 0 bases from V and 7 bases from J, the junction contained 5 bases not matched to a gene. CDR3 residues: CASSLAGLEATQYF. CDR3 DNA sequence: TGTGCCAGCAGCTTGGCGGGACTAGAGGCGACCCAGTACTTC.

There are a few counts of this clonotype. The chain joins TRBV29-1 to TRBJ1-5; perhaps TRBD1 as D (6 bases). The CDR3 is made up of 15 amino acids. The V and J ends lost 3 bases and 6 bases respectively, with 18 bases between them. Germline CDR1 is SQVTM and CDR2 is ANQGSEA. CDR3 nucleotide sequence: TGCAGCGTTGAGAAGGCAGGGGCGGGGAGTCAGCCCCAGCATTTT. This sequence encodes CSVEKAGAGSQPQHF.

This clonotype was seen just once. The gene calls are TRBV5-6 and TRBJ2-7; D is possibly TRBD2 (6 bases). Germline CDR1 SGHDT, CDR2 YYEEEE. V lost 5 bases and J 5 bases, leaving 20 bases between the germline ends. The CDR3 has 15 residues. The CDR3 spells CASRGLRDSWDEQYF. The CDR3 nucleotides read TGTGCCAGCAGAGGTCTCCGGGACTCTTGGGACGAGCAGTACTTC.

This clonotype was seen ten or more times. This chain connects TRBV30 to TRBJ2-7; 10 bases map to TRBD1. CDR3 size: 15 residues. V shed 2 bases, J shed 6 bases, and the junction held 10 bases outside the gene matches. Germline V CDR1 and CDR2: GTSNPN, SVGIG (reference sequence). CDR3 in DNA: TGTGCCTGGAGTAGACGGGACAGGGGCGGATTCGAGCAGTACTTC. It codes for CAWSRRDRGGFEQYF.

In its sample, this clonotype was seen a few times. The chain recombines TRBV7-9 with TRBJ1-2; D remains ambiguous. The germline gives CDR1 SEHNR, CDR2 FQNEAQ (reference sequence). With 5 bases removed from V and 8 bases from J, the gap between germline ends came to 15 bases. There are 13 residues in the CDR3. This CDR3 reads CASSLEEGRGYTF. The CDR3 DNA sequence: TGTGCCAGCAGCCTGGAGGAGGGCAGGGGCTACACCTTC.

The rearrangement links TRBV7-3 to TRBJ2-1; D possibly corresponds to TRBD1 (6 bases). Trimming took off 5 bases at V and 7 bases at J, with 12 bases between the two ends. CDR1 is SGHTA, CDR2 FQGTGA, per germline. The CDR3 contains 13 residues. CDR3 residues: CASSQGGGNEQFF. The DNA of the CDR3 is TGTGCCAGCAGCCAAGGGGGTGGGAATGAGCAGTTCTTC.

This clonotype was detected many times. CDR3 DNA sequence: TGTGCCAGCAGCGCTCTACCAGTAGGCGGCTACACCTTC. This codes for CASSALPVGGYTF. The rearrangement links TRBV9 to TRBJ1-2, with D unclear. CDR1 is SGDLS, CDR2 YYNGEE, per germline. Trimming shortened V by 3 bases and J by 8 bases, and 14 bases separated the two germline ends. This CDR3 is built from 13 residues.

At least ten counts were recorded for this clonotype. The chain joins TRBV20-1 to TRBJ2-1, with TRBD2 as a possible D gene (6 bases). Trimming stripped 5 bases from V and 0 bases from J, with 20 bases between. CDR3 length: 17 residues. Per the germline V gene, CDR1 is DFQATT and CDR2 is SNEGSKA (reference sequence). CDR3 sequence reads: CSALDGGNLSSYNEQFF. The CDR3, as DNA: TGCAGTGCTTTAGATGGGGGGAATCTCAGCTCCTACAATGAGCAGTTCTTC.

The CDR3 loop is CASSTDGGPNTGELFF. CDR3 in DNA: TGCGCCAGCAGCACAGATGGGGGGCCGAACACCGGGGAGCTGTTTTTT. The chain links TRBV5-1 to TRBJ2-2; either TRBD1 or TRBD2 may supply D (6 bases each). V dropped 4 bases and J dropped 0 bases, with 13 bases sitting between them. CDR3 length: 16 residues. The V gene's germline CDR1 is SGHRS and CDR2 YFSETQ.

This clonotype was counted a few times. CDR3 nucleotides: TGCAGTGCTAGGGGGGACCCCCTCGGAGAGCAGTTCTTC. Its protein is CSARGDPLGEQFF. This sequence joins TRBV20-1 and TRBJ2-1, with D perhaps given as TRBD1 or TRBD2 (5 bases each). Germline V gives CDR1 DFQATT, CDR2 SNEGSKA (reference sequence). This CDR3 is built from 13 residues. Between the trimmed V and J ends, which lost 3 bases and 10 bases, there was a span of 16 bases.

The table lists this clonotype with a few counts. CDR3 loop: CASSQVYGGGETQYF. The CDR3, as DNA: TGCGCCAGCAGCCAAGTTTACGGGGGAGGGGAGACCCAGTACTTC. The genes are TRBV4-1 and TRBJ2-5, with 7 bases that match TRBD2. The germline gives CDR1 MGHRA, CDR2 YSYEKL. The CDR3 totals 15 residues. J was trimmed by 5 bases and V by 1 base; bases with no gene match: 7.

This clonotype has only a few counts. The chain carries TRBV12-3 or TRBV12-4 and TRBJ2-5, with TRBD2 identical over 11 bases. The CDR3 covers 16 residues. With 4 bases clipped from V and 5 bases from J, the junction kept 9 bases outside the gene matches. DNA for the CDR3: TGTGCCAGCAGTTCCGCCCTAGCGGGGGGTCGGGAGACCCAGTACTTC. Translated, it gives CASSSALAGGRETQYF.

This clonotype was observed a handful of times. The CDR3 DNA is TGTGCCAGCAGCCAGGCAGGGGGCGGGGAGACCCAGTACTTC. Amino acids: CASSQAGGGETQYF. The chain has TRBV3-1 and TRBJ2-5; TRBD1 agrees at 8 bases. J lost 5 bases, V lost 3 bases, and 5 bases had no gene match. This CDR3 contains 14 residues. Germline V gene sequence: CDR1 LGHDT, CDR2 YNNKEL (reference sequence).

This chain links TRBV7-2 with TRBJ2-1, with D tentatively TRBD2 (6 bases). The germline V gene has CDR1 SGHTA and CDR2 FQGNSA. The V and J ends lost 6 bases and 8 bases respectively, with 17 bases between them. This CDR3 comprises 14 residues. In nucleotides, the CDR3 is TGTGCCAGCAGGCGAGGAGGGTTGGACTATGAGCAGTTCTTC. This sequence encodes CASRRGGLDYEQFF.

The chain combines TRBV18 with TRBJ2-1; 8 bases are shared with TRBD2. The CDR3 runs to 13 residues. Germline lookup yields CDR1 KGHSH and CDR2 LQKENI. V lost 0 bases and J lost 13; bases outside the gene matches: 5. The CDR3 protein is CASSPPSGGRQFF. The DNA for the CDR3 is TGTGCCAGCTCACCACCCAGCGGGGGTCGACAGTTCTTC. Full variable domain (missing parts from reference TRBV18 and TRBJ2-1): NAGVMQNPRHLVRRRGQEARLRCSPMKGHSHVYWYRQLPEEGLKFMVYLQKENIIDESGMPKERFSAEFPKEGPSILRIQQVVRGDSAAYFCASSPPSGGRQFFGPGTRLTVL.

The table lists this clonotype with a few counts. The chain links TRBV6-2 or TRBV6-3 to TRBJ2-1; 10 nucleotides match TRBD1. With V trimmed by 6 bases and J by 7 bases, 9 bases remained unmatched. The CDR3 extends over 15 amino acids. In germline, CDR1 is MNHEY, CDR2 SVGEGT. In DNA form, the CDR3 reads TGTGCCAGCAGCGTTCCGGGACAGGGGTCGAATGAGCAGTTCTTC. Protein sequence: CASSVPGQGSNEQFF.

This clonotype was recorded a few times. V and J are TRBV7-8 and TRBJ2-2; 11 nucleotides match TRBD2. Looked up from germline, CDR1 is SGHVS and CDR2 is FQNEAQ. The junction had 18 bases not matched to a gene; V was cut back by 7 bases and J by 8 bases. The CDR3 spans 18 residues. CDR3 sequence reads: CASNLKGLTSGAVGELFF. The CDR3 DNA reads as TGTGCCAGCAACCTAAAGGGACTGACTAGCGGGGCGGTTGGGGAGCTGTTTTTT.

As for this clonotype: A much larger clone is a single base away; this may be a read error. The rearrangement uses TRBV5-1 and TRBJ2-4, with a possible D match to TRBD2 (7 bases). The CDR3 runs 14 residues. The germline V gene encodes CDR1 SGHRS and CDR2 YFSETQ. Trimming pared 0 bases from V and 9 bases from J, leaving 13 bases between. Written as DNA, the CDR3 is TGCGCCAGCAGCTTGGCGGGGGGCGTGATCATTCAGTACTTC. Protein product: CASSLAGGVIIQYF.